The rows below give T cell receptor beta chains drawn from one sample of a study of blood T cells in healthy people across ages. Each CDR3 protein is one row after TCRdb ran MiXCR on the 5' RACE reads. The sample contains 800,000 to 950,000 distinct CDR3 sequences, 36% of which appear only once. Source material: blood. These receptors were taken from a man in his late teens or twenties in good health. The CDR3 runs from the conserved cysteine through the conserved F or W. A D gene is named only where the DNA matches it firmly. The size of a clone is reported for some rows only, either as once, few or many, or as a class for expanded clones.

clone_size d_call j_call v_call cdr3_nt cdr3_aa
. . TRBJ2-5 TRBV12-3/TRBV12-4 TGTGCCAGCAGATCTGAGGGGGACGCCCAAGAGACCCAGTACTTC CASRSEGDAQETQYF
. TRBD1 TRBJ2-5 TRBV5-1 TGCGCCGGCAGTTCGGGACAGGCTAAAGAGACCCAGTACTTC CAGSSGQAKETQYF
few TRBD2 TRBJ2-1 TRBV7-9 TGTGCCAGCAGCTTAGGACAGGGACTAGCGAATGAGCAGTTCTTC CASSLGQGLANEQFF
few . TRBJ1-4 TRBV5-1 TGCGCCAGCAGCTTGGCTGGTTTATTAGGGAATGAAAAACTGTTTTTT CASSLAGLLGNEKLFF
. . TRBJ2-5 TRBV7-2 TGTGCCAGCAGCTTATCCACCATAGCCCAAGAGACCCAGTACTTC CASSLSTIAQETQYF
. . TRBJ2-3 TRBV12-3/TRBV12-4 TGTGCCAGCAGTTTCGAGGGGGGCGGAGATACGCAGTATTTT CASSFEGGGDTQYF
many . TRBJ1-2 TRBV20-1 TGCAGTGCTAGAGATCTAATGGGGAACTATGGCTACACCTTC CSARDLMGNYGYTF
. . TRBJ2-3 TRBV2 TGTGCCAGCAGTGAATGGCAAGGGCAAGATACGCAGTATTTT CASSEWQGQDTQYF
. TRBD1 TRBJ1-6 TRBV7-7 TGTGTCAGCAGCGAGGGACAGCCCAATTCACCCCTCCACTTT CVSSEGQPNSPLHF
. . TRBJ1-4 TRBV20-1 TGCAGTGCGGCGACGGGCGATAATGAAAAACTGTTTTTT CSAATGDNEKLFF
. . TRBJ2-3 TRBV12-3/TRBV12-4 TGTGCCAGCAGTTTCGGATTAGTGGGGGGTACGCAGTATTTT CASSFGLVGGTQYF
many TRBD2 TRBJ2-5 TRBV7-7 TGTGCTAGCAGCGTCGCAGCGGGGGAGTACGTGACCCAGTACTTC CASSVAAGEYVTQYF
. . TRBJ2-5 TRBV7-2 TGTGCCAGCGGCTTACGCGGGGACCAAGAGACCCAGTACTTC CASGLRGDQETQYF
. . TRBJ1-2 TRBV3-1 TGTGCCAGCAGTCCCGGGACTTTTACCTATGGCTACACCTTC CASSPGTFTYGYTF
. . TRBJ2-5 TRBV27 TGTGCCAGCAGTTTATCCGCCAATTTAGAGACCCAGTACTTC CASSLSANLETQYF
. . TRBJ2-2 TRBV4-1 TGCGCCAGCTTTTCTTCGGCAGGCGATACCGGGGAGCTGTTTTTT CASFSSAGDTGELFF
few . TRBJ1-5 TRBV19 TGTGCCAGTAGGGGGATTATCAGCCAGCCCCAGCATTTT CASRGIISQPQHF
once . TRBJ1-2 TRBV7-8 TGTGCCAGCAGCTTAGGGATTCAGCGTACGAGCTACACCTTC CASSLGIQRTSYTF
. . TRBJ2-6 TRBV7-3 TGTGCCAGCAGCCCTAAGGGACGGATAAACTCTGGGGCCAACGTCCTGACTTTC CASSPKGRINSGANVLTF
. TRBD1 TRBJ1-5 TRBV6-2/TRBV6-3 TGTGCCAGCAGGAGATTGGGACAGGGAGGCAATCAGCCCCAGCATTTT CASRRLGQGGNQPQHF
few . TRBJ1-2 TRBV12-3/TRBV12-4 TGTGCCAGCGCCTCCGGGGAGCCTAACTATGGCTACACCTTC CASASGEPNYGYTF
many . TRBJ2-1 TRBV7-9 TGTGCCAGCAGCTTAGGAAGGGGGAATGTAAACAATGAGCAGTTCTTC CASSLGRGNVNNEQFF
. . TRBJ1-3 TRBV20-1 TGCAGTGCGACCGAGAAAAACTCTGGAAACACCATATATTTT CSATEKNSGNTIYF
. . TRBJ2-4 TRBV6-6 TGTGCCAGCAGTTACTTAGGCGCGGAGACAGAAAACATTCAGTACTTC CASSYLGAETENIQYF
. . TRBJ2-1 TRBV5-1 TGCGCCAGCAGCTTGGGAGGGTACGATGAGCAGTTCTTC CASSLGGYDEQFF
. . TRBJ1-2 TRBV12-3/TRBV12-4 TGTGCCAGCAGTTTACGGTTGGATGGCTACACCTTC CASSLRLDGYTF
. . TRBJ2-5 TRBV21-1 TGTGCCAGCAGCAAATGGACTCCTTGGGAAAAACCCCTTAAGACGCACCAAGAGACCCAGTACTTC CASSKWTPWEKPLKTHQETQYF
few TRBD1 TRBJ1-2 TRBV15 TGTGCCACCAGCAGACCCCCAGAGGGACAGGGTTTGCGAAAAGGCTACACCTTC CATSRPPEGQGLRKGYTF
. TRBD2 TRBJ2-5 TRBV7-2 TGTGCCAGCAGCTTCTCCGTCGGGACTAGCGGGAGTGAGACCCAGTACTTC CASSFSVGTSGSETQYF
. . TRBJ1-6 TRBV2 TGTGCCAGCAAAAGGACGGAATATAATTCACCCCTCCACTTT CASKRTEYNSPLHF
few . TRBJ1-1 TRBV12-3/TRBV12-4 TGTGCCAGCAGTCCCTACAGGGAAACTGAAGCTTTCTTT CASSPYRETEAFF
many . TRBJ1-1 TRBV20-1 TGCAGTGCTAGAGAAGGCAGCCTAATGAACACTGAAGCTTTCTTT CSAREGSLMNTEAFF
. . TRBJ2-5 TRBV3-1 TGTACCAGCAGCCGCAGAGCGGATCAAGAGACCCAGTACTTC CTSSRRADQETQYF
many . TRBJ1-4 TRBV20-1 TGCAGTGCAGGTGCCAGGAGTGAAAAACTGTTTTTT CSAGARSEKLFF
. . TRBJ2-5 TRBV5-1 TGCGCCAGCAGCTTGACCTCGGGCAGCCCGGACGGAGAGACCCAGTACTTC CASSLTSGSPDGETQYF
few . TRBJ2-6 TRBV20-1 TGCAGTGCGAGGGTCAGCTCCCGGGCAGGGGCCAACGTCCTGACTTTC CSARVSSRAGANVLTF
. . TRBJ1-2 TRBV7-9 TGTGCCAGCAGCTTAGGAGTTGGGACACCATGTGGCTACACCTTC CASSLGVGTPCGYTF
. TRBD2 TRBJ2-5 TRBV4-1 TGCGCCAGCAGTGGACGACTAGCGGGGGAGGAGACCCAGTACTTC CASSGRLAGEETQYF
once . TRBJ2-5 TRBV4-3 TGCGCCAGCAGCCCGACCCCCGCGGGGTTGGAGACCCAGTACTTC CASSPTPAGLETQYF
few . TRBJ1-1 TRBV18 TGTGCCAGCTCTTCACAGGGTGGGAGCACTGAAGCTTTCTTT CASSSQGGSTEAFF
few . TRBJ1-1 TRBV29-1 TGCAGCGCGAGCGTCATGAACACTGAAGCTTTCTTT CSASVMNTEAFF
many . TRBJ2-5 TRBV12-3/TRBV12-4 TGTGCCAGCAGTTTATCAGCCAAAGAGACCCAGTACTTC CASSLSAKETQYF
. . TRBJ2-7 TRBV6-2/TRBV6-3 TGTGCCAGCAGTTACGGAATCTACGAGCAGTACTTC CASSYGIYEQYF
. . TRBJ2-1 TRBV20-1 TGCAGTGCTAGGGGGGCCACCCACAATGAGCAGTTCTTC CSARGATHNEQFF
. TRBD2 TRBJ2-5 TRBV7-3 TGTGCCAGCAGCTTAAGGGGTAGCGGGGAGACCCAGTACTTC CASSLRGSGETQYF
. TRBD1 TRBJ2-2 TRBV20-1 TGCAGTGCTAGAGATCCGTTAAGACAGGGGATCGGGGAGCTGTTTTTT CSARDPLRQGIGELFF
few . TRBJ1-6 TRBV9 TGTGCCAGCAGCGTCAGAGGGGACACCCTCCCGGACAAGCTCCACTTT CASSVRGDTLPDKLHF
. . TRBJ2-6 TRBV9 TGTGCCAGCAGCGTAGTGGGGGCTGGGGCCAACGTCCTGACTTTC CASSVVGAGANVLTF
few TRBD1 TRBJ2-7 TRBV5-5 TGTGCCAGCAGCATGACGGGGACAGGGAATTTTTACGAGCAGTACTTC CASSMTGTGNFYEQYF
. . TRBJ2-1 TRBV4-1 TGCGCCAGCAGCCGGGAAGGGACTGGCGATGAGCAGTTCTTC CASSREGTGDEQFF
. . TRBJ1-5 TRBV24-1 TGTGCCACCAGTGCCCGGGACCGCAATCGGCCCCAGCATTTT CATSARDRNRPQHF
many . TRBJ1-2 TRBV9 TGTGCCAGCAGCGGAGGCCGGTACACCTTC CASSGGRYTF
. . TRBJ2-5 TRBV6-1 TGTGCCAGCAGTGAAACCTTCGACCCCGGGACCCAGTACTTC CASSETFDPGTQYF
few TRBD2 TRBJ2-1 TRBV12-3/TRBV12-4 TGTGCCAGCACCTACCCAGCGGGGGGGGTCTATGAGCAGTTCTTC CASTYPAGGVYEQFF